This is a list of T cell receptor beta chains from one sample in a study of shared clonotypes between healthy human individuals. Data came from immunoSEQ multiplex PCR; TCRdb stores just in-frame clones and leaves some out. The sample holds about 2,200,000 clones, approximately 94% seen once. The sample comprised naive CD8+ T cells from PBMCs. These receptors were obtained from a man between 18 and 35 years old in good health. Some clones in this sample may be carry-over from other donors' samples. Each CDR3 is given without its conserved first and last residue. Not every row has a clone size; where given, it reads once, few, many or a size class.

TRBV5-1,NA,ASRAGTGGYEQY
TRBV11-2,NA,ASSLGTGGYYEQY
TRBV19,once,ASSIRLQRRTYEQY
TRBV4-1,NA,ASSHPSSYNEQF
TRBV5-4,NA,ASSLPQTGDGYT
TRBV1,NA,TSSQDQDEQY
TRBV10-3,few,APRNQPQH
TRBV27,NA,ASSPPGHLNGYT
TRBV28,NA,ASSLMTGSQETQY
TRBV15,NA,ATSTEPGPHEQY
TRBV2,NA,AFPRTNYGYT
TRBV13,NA,ASSVTSMNTEAF
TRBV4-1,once,ASSQLIPPGDTQY
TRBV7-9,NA,ASSLEVTGTTGELF
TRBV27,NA,ASSFKTGGQGYT
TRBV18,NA,ASSPPGLAGTFGELF
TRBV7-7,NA,ASSSQLSSGDTGELF
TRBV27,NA,ASSRGGRNIQY
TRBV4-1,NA,ASSPGAGGSYEQY
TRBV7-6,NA,ASSFMGPSTDTQY
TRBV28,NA,ASSSPDLMNEKLF
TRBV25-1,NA,ASSGRSTGELF
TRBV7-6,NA,ASSPFRPSGEQY